The 28 T cell receptor beta chains below were found in one sample sequenced in a study of cytomegalovirus exposure and HLA in healthy donors. PCR used 60 Vbeta primers and 13 Jbeta primers. TCRdb's table, derived via immunoSEQ multiplex PCR, lists solely in-frame clones and lacks some. Of about 120,000 clones in the sample, 81% were seen once. The sample was PBMCs. Every receptor here comes from a woman aged 25 to 39 in good health and CMV-seronegative.

The genes are TRBV4-1 and TRBJ2-1; TRBD2 is a possible D gene (6 bases). From germline, CDR1 is MGHRA and CDR2 YSYEKL. V was shortened by 3 bases and J by 9 bases, with 18 bases between the two germline ends. The CDR3 runs 15 residues. The CDR3 spells CASSHALSGLGEQFF. The CDR3 nucleotides read TGCGCCAGCAGCCATGCCTTGTCGGGACTTGGTGAGCAGTTCTTC.

The V call is TRBV7-9, the J call TRBJ2-7; TRBD2 matches 7 bases. The CDR3 covers 15 residues. J lost 6 bases, V lost 0 bases, and 8 bases had no gene match. The germline V gene has CDR1 SEHNR and CDR2 FQNEAQ (reference sequence). The CDR3 loop is CASSLAESGRGEQYF. The DNA for the CDR3 is TGTGCCAGCAGCTTAGCGGAGTCAGGGAGGGGCGAGCAGTACTTC.

This chain joins TRBV10-3 and TRBJ2-3, with 9 bases that match TRBD1. Germline V CDR1 and CDR2: ENHRY, SYGVKD. The CDR3 is 13 amino acids. The V and J ends lost 11 bases and 5 bases, in that order; junction bases with no gene match: 8. As DNA, the CDR3 is TGTGCCGTACAGGGGGCAGCGGAAGATACGCAGTATTTT. As protein: CAVQGAAEDTQYF.

The chain carries TRBV28 and TRBJ2-6; D unresolved. The CDR3 runs 13 residues. Germline CDR1 MDHEN, CDR2 SYDVKM. Between the trimmed V and J ends, which lost 8 bases and 0 bases, there was a span of 5 bases. CDR3: CASRDSGANVLTF. Here the CDR3 DNA reads TGTGCCAGCCGAGACTCTGGGGCCAACGTCCTGACTTTC.

V and J are TRBV6-5 and TRBJ1-3; possibly TRBD1 for D (5 bases). The CDR3 has 13 amino acids. Trimming left V 7 bases short and J 3 bases short, with 10 bases between. The V gene's germline CDR1 is MNHEY and CDR2 SVGAGI. The CDR3 DNA reads as TGTGCCAGCACCCAGGGTGGTGGAAACACCATATATTTT. Its protein product is CASTQGGGNTIYF.

The chain couples TRBV6-5 to TRBJ2-2, with 9 bases aligning to TRBD2. Germline V gene data show CDR1 as MNHEY and CDR2 as SVGAGI. CDR3 length: 14 amino acids. V dropped 2 bases and J dropped 6; count of bases not matched to a gene: 1. The CDR3 loop reads CASSYRTSAGELFF. For the CDR3, the DNA is TGTGCCAGCAGTTACCGGACTAGCGCCGGGGAGCTGTTTTTT.

Points on this clone: One junction end does not reproduce the germline sequence, and a read error may be involved. J is TRBJ2-7 and V is TRBV7-9; no definite D call. CDR1 is SEHNR, CDR2 FQNEAQ, per germline (reference sequence). The CDR3 spans 11 residues. CDR3 sequence (DNA): TGTTCCAGCAGCTCCACCTACGAGCAGTACTTC. As protein: CSSSSTYEQYF. The entire variable domain, with the rest obtained from reference TRBV7-9 and TRBJ2-7, is as follows: DTGVSQNPRHKITKRGQNVTFRCDPISEHNRLYWYRQTLGQGPEFLTYFQNEAQLEKSRLLSDRFSAERPKGSFSTLEIQRTEQGDSAMYLCSSSSTYEQYFGPGTRLTVT.

J is TRBJ2-3 and V is TRBV23-1; TRBD2 is a possible D gene (6 bases). TRBV23-1 is recorded as an ORF, its role being uncertain. This CDR3 is built from 17 residues. Trimming pared 2 bases from V and 2 bases from J, leaving 17 bases between. Here the CDR3 reads CASSQRVRLGPTDTQYF. DNA of the CDR3: TGCGCCAGCAGTCAACGAGTACGACTAGGCCCCACAGATACGCAGTATTTT.

This clone was seen a handful of times. V gene TRBV11-2 combines with J gene TRBJ2-3, with no clear D. The V gene's germline CDR1 is SGHAT and CDR2 FQNNGV. The CDR3 is made up of 14 amino acids. With 1 base removed from V and 6 bases from J, the gap between germline ends came to 11 bases. CDR3 protein: CASSLGPGEDTQYF. The CDR3 nucleotides are TGTGCCAGCAGCTTAGGTCCAGGCGAGGATACGCAGTATTTT.

The chain combines TRBV7-8 with TRBJ2-5; 9 positions agree with TRBD2. With the DNA end fitting TRBJ2-7 better, the J assignment may be wrong. CDR1 SGHVS and CDR2 FQNEAQ come from the germline V gene. The length of the CDR3 is 15 residues. CDR3 DNA sequence: TGTGCCAGCAGCCCCTGGGGCGGGAGGGCCTACGAGCAGTACTTC. Protein product: CASSPWGGRAYEQYF.

The genes are TRBV6-6 and TRBJ2-1; 11 bases fit TRBD2. With V trimmed by 5 bases and J by 4 bases, 4 bases remained unmatched. Germline V gives CDR1 MNHNY, CDR2 SVGAGI (reference sequence). The CDR3 covers 15 residues. The CDR3 sequence: CASSTGTSGYNEQFF. The CDR3 DNA reads TGTGCCAGCAGTACCGGGACTAGCGGATACAATGAGCAGTTCTTC.

This sequence joins TRBV9 and TRBJ1-5, with D maybe TRBD1 (5 bases). CDR3 length: 15 residues. Trimming removed 5 bases at V and 0 bases at J, with 12 bases between. From germline, CDR1 is SGDLS and CDR2 YYNGEE. The CDR3 DNA follows: TGTGCCAGCAGTGGTGGGGGGTATAGCAATCAGCCCCAGCATTTT. Protein sequence: CASSGGGYSNQPQHF.

A single count supports this clone. The chain is built from TRBV27 and TRBJ1-1, with D tentatively TRBD1 (5 bases). V lost 6 bases and J 6 bases, leaving 11 bases between the germline ends. The CDR3 consists of 12 residues. Germline CDR1 and CDR2: MNHEY and SMNVEV (reference sequence). This CDR3 is CASRRGGSEAFF. The CDR3 DNA reads as TGTGCCAGCAGACGGGGGGGGTCTGAAGCTTTCTTT.

In its sample, this clone was seen a few times. V and J are TRBV7-2 and TRBJ2-1, with TRBD1 identical over 9 bases. The ends lost 2 bases at V and 2 bases at J; junction bases unmatched: 10. This CDR3 spans 18 amino acids. The germline V gene encodes CDR1 SGHTA and CDR2 FQGNSA. The CDR3 region is CASSLWGTGRGTYNEQFF. CDR3 nucleotides: TGTGCCAGCAGCTTATGGGGGACAGGGAGGGGGACCTACAATGAGCAGTTCTTC.

V is TRBV7-2 and J is TRBJ2-7; D not resolved. The germline gives CDR1 SGHTA, CDR2 FQGNSA. This CDR3 has 14 residues. Trimming pared 4 bases from V and 0 bases from J, leaving 10 bases between. The CDR3 bases are TGTGCCAGCAGCTCGCGCTTAGCCTCCTACGAGCAGTACTTC. This gives the protein CASSSRLASYEQYF.

The V call is TRBV14, the J call TRBJ2-7; 9 bases fit TRBD2. The V gene end was trimmed by 7 bases and the J gene end by 6 bases; junction bases not matched to a gene: 7. The CDR3 has 13 amino acids. Germline values: CDR1 SGHDN, CDR2 FVKESK. The CDR3 sequence: CASTQGGRGEQYF. For the CDR3, the DNA is TGTGCCAGCACCCAGGGCGGGAGGGGCGAGCAGTACTTC.

The chain employs TRBV9 and TRBJ1-4; possibly TRBD1 for D (5 bases). CDR3 size: 15 residues. The V end was cut by 3 bases, the J end by 5 bases, with 14 bases between. The V gene's germline CDR1 is SGDLS and CDR2 YYNGEE. This CDR3 is CASSEAGRMNEKLFF. In nucleotides, the CDR3 is TGTGCCAGCAGCGAGGCGGGACGGATGAATGAAAAACTGTTTTTT.

J is TRBJ2-3 and V is TRBV11-2; D is perhaps TRBD1 (6 bases). CDR3 size: 15 residues. From germline, CDR1 is SGHAT and CDR2 FQNNGV. V gave up 3 bases and J gave up 4 bases, with 14 bases separating them. The CDR3 DNA reads TGTGCCAGCAGCTTCTCAGGGGTCCCCCCAGATACGCAGTATTTT. It specifies CASSFSGVPPDTQYF.

The V call is TRBV5-1, the J call TRBJ2-6; 8 bases line up with TRBD1. Germline CDR1 and CDR2: SGHRS and YFSETQ. V was pared by 2 bases and J by 0 bases, with 10 bases of the junction left unmatched. The CDR3 totals 19 residues. CDR3 in DNA: TGCGCCAGCAGCTTACAAAGACAGGGGATCTACTCTGGGGCCAACGTCCTGACTTTC. This codes for CASSLQRQGIYSGANVLTF.

This chain joins TRBV27 and TRBJ1-1; unclear D gene. This CDR3 comprises 14 residues. Trimming took 0 bases from V and 4 from J, leaving 9 bases between them. Germline V gene lookup returns CDR1 MNHEY and CDR2 SMNVEV (reference sequence). The CDR3 protein is CASSLSGSTTEAFF. Here the CDR3 DNA reads TGTGCCAGCAGTTTATCGGGGAGTACCACTGAAGCTTTCTTT.

The V call is TRBV14, the J call TRBJ2-2; the match to TRBD2 covers 7 bases. Trimming took 1 base from V and 5 from J; bases not matched to a gene: 4. CDR3 size: 15 residues. CDR1 is SGHDN, CDR2 FVKESK, per germline. The CDR3 reads CASSQVGGETGELFF. The CDR3, as DNA: TGTGCCAGCAGCCAAGTGGGAGGGGAAACCGGGGAGCTGTTTTTT.

The rearrangement joins TRBV11-1 to TRBJ2-3; tentatively, D is TRBD2 (6 bases). The V gene's germline CDR1 is SGHAT and CDR2 FQDESV (reference sequence). The V and J ends lost 0 bases and 7 bases respectively, with 11 bases between them. CDR3 length: 14 amino acids. As DNA, the CDR3 is TGTGCCAGCAGCTTAGCACTAGCACAGAATACGCAGTATTTT. Translating it yields CASSLALAQNTQYF.

The rearrangement uses TRBV11-2 and TRBJ2-1; TRBD2 aligns across 9 bases. J was trimmed by 7 bases and V by 2 bases; bases with no gene match: 6. Germline loops: CDR1 SGHAT, CDR2 FQNNGV. The CDR3 has 15 amino acids. The CDR3 protein is CASSLPGLAWNEQFF. The CDR3 nucleotides read TGTGCCAGCAGCTTACCCGGACTAGCGTGGAATGAGCAGTTCTTC.

For the CDR3, the DNA is TGTGCCAGCAGTCGGGACGGCGGGATTCAGCCCCAGCATTTT. The encoded protein is CASSRDGGIQPQHF. V is TRBV6-1 and J is TRBJ1-5; D possibly corresponds to TRBD1 (5 bases). Germline-derived CDR1 and CDR2 are MNHNS and SASEGT. V lost 5 bases and J 6 bases, leaving 14 bases between the germline ends. The CDR3 has 14 amino acids.

In DNA, the CDR3 is TGTGCCAGCTCATCCCCCCCGGAGAGTTTGGGTGAGCAGTTCTTC. Its translation is CASSSPPESLGEQFF. V is TRBV18 and J is TRBJ2-1, with unresolved D. The CDR3 runs to 15 residues. Germline assignment: CDR1 KGHSH and CDR2 LQKENI. V lost 5 bases, J lost 9 bases, and 20 bases lay in between.

Concerning this clone: The junction departs from the called germline gene at one end, perhaps through a read error. This rearrangement joins TRBV7-9 to TRBJ2-1; 11 bases agree with TRBD2. Germline lookup yields CDR1 SEHNR and CDR2 FQNEAQ (reference sequence). This CDR3 spans 17 amino acids. The CDR3 is CSSSLSSGRLSYNEQFF. The CDR3 DNA sequence: TGTTCCAGCAGCTTATCTAGCGGGAGGCTCTCCTACAATGAGCAGTTCTTC.

V is TRBV12-5 and J is TRBJ2-5, with a tentative D call TRBD1 (5 bases). Germline CDR1 LGHNT, CDR2 FRNRAP. This CDR3 has 12 residues. Trimming took 7 bases from V and 1 from J, leaving 7 bases between them. The CDR3 loop reads CASAGAQETQYF. The CDR3 DNA follows: TGTGCTAGTGCTGGGGCCCAAGAGACCCAGTACTTC. Full variable domain (missing parts from reference TRBV12-5 and TRBJ2-5): DARVTQTPRHKVTEMGQEVTMRCQPILGHNTVFWYRQTMMQGLELLAYFRNRAPLDDSGMPKDRFSAEMPDATLATLKIQPSEPRDSAVYFCASAGAQETQYFGPGTRLLVL.

CDR3 amino acids: CASSLDPGRSNQPQHF. The CDR3 DNA sequence: TGTGCCAGCAGCTTAGATCCAGGGAGGAGCAATCAGCCCCAGCATTTT. The gene calls are TRBV7-2 and TRBJ1-5; perhaps TRBD1 as D (5 bases). CDR3 length equals 16 residues. CDR1 SGHTA and CDR2 FQGNSA come from the germline V gene. With 1 base removed from V and 1 base from J, the gap between germline ends came to 11 bases.